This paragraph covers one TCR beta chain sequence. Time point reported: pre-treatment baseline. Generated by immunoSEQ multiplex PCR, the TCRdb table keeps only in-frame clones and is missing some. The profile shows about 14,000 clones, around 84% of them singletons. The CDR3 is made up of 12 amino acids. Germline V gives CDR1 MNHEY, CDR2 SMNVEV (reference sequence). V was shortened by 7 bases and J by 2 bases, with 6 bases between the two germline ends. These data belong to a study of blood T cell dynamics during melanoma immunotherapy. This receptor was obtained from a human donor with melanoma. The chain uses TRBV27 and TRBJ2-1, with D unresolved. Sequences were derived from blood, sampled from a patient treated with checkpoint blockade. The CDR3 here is CASKAPYNEQFF. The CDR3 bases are TGTGCCAGCAAGGCCCCCTACAATGAGCAGTTCTTC.